The TCR beta chain under discussion was sequenced for a study of cytomegalovirus exposure and HLA in healthy donors. Broader study findings: A later analysis reported that several of the most significant clusters appeared to be linked to common viral pathogens, among them Epstein-Barr virus. Specificity for CMV antigens was confirmed in vitro for a few of the CMV-associated chains.

This clone showed up just a few times. The antigen is undetermined. This CDR3 region has 12 residues. The V gene lost 2 bases and the J gene lost 2 bases, with 4 bases spanning the gap. CDR1 and CDR2 (germline): SGHTA, FQGNSA. PCR involved 60 Vbeta and 13 Jbeta primers. TCRdb keeps only in-frame clones here, not all; method: immunoSEQ multiplex PCR. Among some 80,000 clones, under 80% were seen once, and the ten largest hold 5% to 7%. This chain uses TRBV7-2 with TRBJ2-7; D not certain. Sequenced material: PBMCs. The receptor was derived from a young man in good health and CMV-seropositive. This chain's CDR3 is CASSLLPYEQYF. Here the CDR3 DNA reads TGTGCCAGCAGCTTACTCCCCTACGAGCAGTACTTC.